Listed below are T cell receptor beta chains from one sample, sequenced in a study of T cell responses to AZD1222 COVID-19 vaccine. Using immunoSEQ multiplex PCR, the repertoire was profiled, and TCRdb retains in-frame clones only, with some absent. The data show roughly 270,000 clones, around 93% seen once. The starting material was peripheral blood, obtained 28 days after the second AZD1222 dose. All receptors come from an adult who received the AZD1222 COVID-19 vaccine. The CDR3 runs from the conserved cysteine through the conserved F or W. Each record gives: clone size, J gene, V gene, D gene, CDR3 DNA, CDR3 protein. The D gene is left open where the match is weak. For some rows the clone size is stated as once, few or many, or as a class when expanded; others skip it.

size: once; J: TRBJ2-7; V: TRBV3-1/TRBV3-2; D: -; DNA: TGTGCCAGCAGCCTACAGGGTCTGGGCTACGAGCAGTACTTC; CDR3: CASSLQGLGYEQYF
size: -; J: TRBJ2-2; V: TRBV7-9; D: TRBD1; DNA: TGTGCCAGCAGCTTAGGAGGACAGGGGGCAACCGGGGAGCTGTTTTTT; CDR3: CASSLGGQGATGELFF
size: -; J: TRBJ2-6; V: TRBV2; D: TRBD1; DNA: TGTGCCAGCAGTTCGACAGGGGAAGGGGCCAACGTCCTGACTTTC; CDR3: CASSSTGEGANVLTF
size: -; J: TRBJ1-6; V: TRBV2; D: TRBD1; DNA: TGTGCCAGCAGCCCTGACAGGGTTATTTCACCCCTCCACTTT; CDR3: CASSPDRVISPLHF
size: -; J: TRBJ1-5; V: TRBV5-1; D: TRBD1; DNA: TGCGCCAGCAGCTCGGACGGACAGGGAAATCAGCCCCAGCATTTT; CDR3: CASSSDGQGNQPQHF
size: -; J: TRBJ1-3; V: TRBV7-9; D: TRBD1; DNA: TGTGCCAGCAGCTTAGTCGGACAGGGCCGAAACACCATATATTTT; CDR3: CASSLVGQGRNTIYF
size: -; J: TRBJ2-7; V: TRBV7-8; D: -; DNA: TGTGCCAGCAGCCAGGTCGCGGGCGAGCAGTACTTC; CDR3: CASSQVAGEQYF
size: -; J: TRBJ1-1; V: TRBV28; D: -; DNA: TGTGCCAGCAGACCCCGGGGAGGGCCTATGAACACTGAAGCTTTCTTT; CDR3: CASRPRGGPMNTEAFF
size: -; J: TRBJ1-5; V: TRBV5-1; D: -; DNA: TGCGCCAGCAGCCCCCAGGGTAACCAGCCCCAGCATTTT; CDR3: CASSPQGNQPQHF
size: -; J: TRBJ2-3; V: TRBV12-3/TRBV12-4; D: -; DNA: TGTGCCAGCAGTTTTCGAGATACGCAGTATTTT; CDR3: CASSFRDTQYF
size: once; J: TRBJ2-3; V: TRBV3-1/TRBV3-2; D: TRBD2; DNA: TGTGCCAGCAGCCAACTAGCGGGGCGGGCAGATACGCAGTATTTT; CDR3: CASSQLAGRADTQYF
size: once; J: TRBJ2-7; V: TRBV5-4; D: TRBD2; DNA: TGTGCCAGCAGCTTGTCCGGCGGGGGGATCTACGAGCAGTACTTC; CDR3: CASSLSGGGIYEQYF
size: -; J: TRBJ2-5; V: TRBV3-1/TRBV3-2; D: -; DNA: TGTGCCAGCAGCCCGGTCACAGTTGGGACCCAGTACTTC; CDR3: CASSPVTVGTQYF
size: -; J: TRBJ1-3; V: TRBV4-1; D: TRBD1; DNA: TGCGCCAGCAGCCAAGAGCCACAGGGGCCGACCGGAAACACCATATATTTT; CDR3: CASSQEPQGPTGNTIYF
size: -; J: TRBJ2-1; V: TRBV6-5; D: TRBD2; DNA: TGTGCCAGCAGTTATTGGACTAGCGGGGGGGTCAAGCAGTTCTTC; CDR3: CASSYWTSGGVKQFF
size: -; J: TRBJ2-7; V: TRBV5-1; D: TRBD1; DNA: TGCGCCAGCAGACGGACAGGGGTCCACGAGCAGTACTTC; CDR3: CASRRTGVHEQYF
size: -; J: TRBJ1-2; V: TRBV2; D: -; DNA: TGTGCCAGCAGGGTGGGACCGCTCTATGGCTACACCTTC; CDR3: CASRVGPLYGYTF
size: -; J: TRBJ1-5; V: TRBV19; D: -; DNA: TGTGCCAGTAGTGCCGGGCAGGACCTTCCCCAGCATTTT; CDR3: CASSAGQDLPQHF
size: -; J: TRBJ2-1; V: TRBV28; D: -; DNA: TGTGCCAGCAGTGCTCTGAGTGGGGACAATGAGCAGTTCTTC; CDR3: CASSALSGDNEQFF
size: once; J: TRBJ2-7; V: TRBV5-4; D: -; DNA: TGTGCCAGCAGCAGGGAAAGGGTCTCCGAGCAGTACTTC; CDR3: CASSRERVSEQYF
size: -; J: TRBJ2-2; V: TRBV27; D: -; DNA: TGTGCCAGCAGTTCAGCCCGCGGCACCGGGGAGCTGTTTTTT; CDR3: CASSSARGTGELFF
size: -; J: TRBJ1-2; V: TRBV18; D: -; DNA: TGTGCCAGCTCACCGTTGGGCGGGCTAGGAGGCTACACCTTC; CDR3: CASSPLGGLGGYTF
size: -; J: TRBJ2-1; V: TRBV9; D: TRBD2; DNA: TGTGCCAGCAGCGTAGGCGGGGCGGGAGGGGGCTCCTACAATGAGCAGTTCTTC; CDR3: CASSVGGAGGGSYNEQFF
size: once; J: TRBJ2-7; V: TRBV7-2; D: TRBD2; DNA: TGTGCCAGCAGCTCCTCTCAGACTAGCGGGGGGGCCGGGGAGCAGTACTTC; CDR3: CASSSSQTSGGAGEQYF
size: few; J: TRBJ2-7; V: TRBV9; D: -; DNA: TGTGCCAGCAGCGTAGATAAGTATAGCTCCTACGAGCAGTACTTC; CDR3: CASSVDKYSSYEQYF
size: -; J: TRBJ1-4; V: TRBV28; D: -; DNA: TGTGCCAGCAGTTTGGGACGGAGAAATGAAAAACTGTTTTTT; CDR3: CASSLGRRNEKLFF
size: -; J: TRBJ2-7; V: TRBV28; D: TRBD1; DNA: TGTGCCAGCAGTCCACAGGGGACGGGTGAGCAGTACTTC; CDR3: CASSPQGTGEQYF
size: -; J: TRBJ2-3; V: TRBV3-1/TRBV3-2; D: -; DNA: TGTGCCAGCAGCCACGGTGGTGGCACAGATACGCAGTATTTT; CDR3: CASSHGGGTDTQYF
size: -; J: TRBJ1-5; V: TRBV19; D: TRBD1; DNA: TGTGCCAGTAGTATCCAAGGACAGGGGGCTCAGCCCCAGCATTTT; CDR3: CASSIQGQGAQPQHF